This T cell receptor beta chain was recorded in a study of cytomegalovirus exposure and HLA in healthy donors. In this sample, this clone turned up a few times. Amplification used 60 Vbeta primers and 13 Jbeta primers. TCRdb's table, derived via immunoSEQ multiplex PCR, lists solely in-frame clones and lacks some. The table has over 150,000 clones, 84% seen once; the top ten hold around 4.8%. After removal of 6 bases from V and 0 bases from J, the junction contained 5 bases not matched to a gene. The CDR3 loop spans 16 amino acids. Looked up from germline, CDR1 is SGHAT and CDR2 is FQNNGV. V usage is TRBV11-2 and J usage is TRBJ2-3; TRBD2 agrees at 11 bases. The TCR sequence derives from a man younger than 35 in good health and CMV-seronegative. The sample consisted of PBMCs. This CDR3 reads CASRFIAGGSTDTQYF. DNA of the CDR3: TGTGCCAGCAGATTCATAGCGGGGGGGAGCACAGATACGCAGTATTTT.